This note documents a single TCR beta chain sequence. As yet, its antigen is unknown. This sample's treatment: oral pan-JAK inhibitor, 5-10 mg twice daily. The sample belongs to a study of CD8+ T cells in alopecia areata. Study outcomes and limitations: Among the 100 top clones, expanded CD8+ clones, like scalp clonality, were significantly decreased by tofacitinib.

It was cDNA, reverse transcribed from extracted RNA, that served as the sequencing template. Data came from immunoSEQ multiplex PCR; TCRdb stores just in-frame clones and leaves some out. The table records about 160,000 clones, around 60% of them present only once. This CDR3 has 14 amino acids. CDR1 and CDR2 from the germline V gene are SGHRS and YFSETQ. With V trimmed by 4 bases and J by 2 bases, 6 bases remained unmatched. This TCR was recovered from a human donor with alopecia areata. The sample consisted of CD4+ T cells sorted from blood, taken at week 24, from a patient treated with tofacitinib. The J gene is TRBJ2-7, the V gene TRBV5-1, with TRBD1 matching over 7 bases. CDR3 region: CASSTGTAAYEQYF. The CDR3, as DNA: TGCGCCAGCAGCACAGGGACAGCCGCCTACGAGCAGTACTTC.